Shown below are 29 T cell receptor beta chains from a single sample sequenced in a study of cytotoxic CD8 clonotypes in ibrutinib-treated CLL. Libraries were prepared by immunoSEQ multiplex PCR; TCRdb keeps only in-frame clonotypes and omits some of them. The sample has about 29,000 clones, approximately 68% seen once. This specimen consisted of PBMCs, obtained after 24 months of ibrutinib treatment. These receptors came from a human donor with chronic lymphocytic leukemia.

The rearrangement links TRBV28 to TRBJ2-3, with 8 bases aligning to TRBD2. V lost 2 bases, J lost 6 bases, and 10 bases stayed unmatched. The CDR3 is made up of 16 amino acids. The germline V gene encodes CDR1 MDHEN and CDR2 SYDVKM. Written as DNA, the CDR3 is TGTGCCAGCAGTTTACCCCGGACTAGCCCAGAGGATACGCAGTATTTT. Translated, it gives CASSLPRTSPEDTQYF.

The table lists this clone with a few counts. The rearrangement joins TRBV10-1 to TRBJ2-3, with D tentatively TRBD1 (6 bases). The CDR3 contains 13 residues. The ends were cut back, 11 bases at V and 4 bases at J, with 16 bases in the middle. Germline V gives CDR1 WNHNN, CDR2 SYGVQD (reference sequence). CDR3 DNA sequence: TGCGCCTTCAAGGGGGAAGAAGCAGATACGCAGTATTTT. Translation: CAFKGEEADTQYF.

The genes are TRBV5-1 and TRBJ2-3; 10 positions agree with TRBD2. The ends lost 4 bases at V and 2 bases at J; junction bases unmatched: 10. Germline V lookup: CDR1 SGHRS, CDR2 YFSETQ. The CDR3 totals 17 residues. The CDR3 bases are TGCGCCAGCAGCCCAGGTACACTAGCGGGAAACACAGATACGCAGTATTTT. Protein product: CASSPGTLAGNTDTQYF.

The chain employs TRBV7-9 and TRBJ1-4; the D is unclear. CDR1 SEHNR and CDR2 FQNEAQ come from the germline V gene (reference sequence). Trimming took 6 bases from V and 8 from J, leaving 13 bases between them. CDR3 size: 13 residues. The CDR3 bases are TGTGCCAGCAGATTGGGAGCCCAAGAAAAACTGTTTTTT. It is translated as CASRLGAQEKLFF.

The chain recombines TRBV7-8 with TRBJ2-1; TRBD2 aligns across 9 bases. Trimming removed 4 bases from V and 5 bases from J; junction bases left unmatched: 12. Looked up from germline, CDR1 is SGHVS and CDR2 is FQNEAQ. CDR3 size: 17 residues. The CDR3 here is CASSSMVLAGSNNEQFF. The CDR3, as DNA: TGTGCCAGCAGCTCGATGGTGCTAGCGGGGTCCAACAATGAGCAGTTCTTC. Looking up the rest from reference TRBV7-8 and TRBJ2-1 gives the full variable domain: GAGVSQSPRYKVAKRGQDVALRCDPISGHVSLFWYQQALGQGPEFLTYFQNEAQLDKSGLPSDRFFAERPEGSVSTLKIQRTQQEDSAVYLCASSSMVLAGSNNEQFFGPGTRLTVL.

The chain links TRBV1 to TRBJ1-2; the table's D call, TRBD1, has no DNA check behind it. TRBV1 is tagged as a pseudogene. The CDR3 has 15 residues. The CDR3 bases are TGCACCAGAAACCCAGGGGGTAAGACAGGGGCTGGCTACACCTTC. Amino acids: CTRNPGGKTGAGYTF.

The genes are TRBV6-6 and TRBJ1-1; D might be TRBD1 (5 bases). In germline, CDR1 is MNHNY, CDR2 SVGAGI (reference sequence). Trimming shortened V by 6 bases and J by 9 bases, and 11 bases separated the two germline ends. The CDR3 totals 11 residues. The CDR3 protein is CASSSRGQAFF. The CDR3 region has the DNA TGTGCCAGCAGCTCCCGGGGCCAAGCTTTCTTT.

The chain links TRBV6-5 to TRBJ2-7; 7 nucleotides line up with TRBD2. From germline, CDR1 is MNHEY and CDR2 SVGAGI. With V trimmed by 5 bases and J by 2 bases, 9 bases remained unmatched. The CDR3 is made up of 15 amino acids. The DNA for the CDR3 is TGTGCCAGCAGTAGGGGCGTCGGGAGGACCTACGAGCAGTACTTC. Its protein is CASSRGVGRTYEQYF.

This clone has a single count. This sequence joins TRBV10-1 and TRBJ2-1; perhaps TRBD1 as D (5 bases). CDR1 is WNHNN and CDR2 is SYGVQD in the germline V gene (reference sequence). The V end was cut by 0 bases, the J end by 6 bases, with 6 bases between. The CDR3 has 13 residues. The CDR3 nucleotides are TGCGCCAGCAGTGAGTCGCAGGGCAATGAGCAGTTCTTC. It translates to CASSESQGNEQFF.

This chain uses TRBV30 with TRBJ2-7; 9 bases map to TRBD1. This CDR3 is built from 15 residues. After removal of 3 bases from V and 3 bases from J, the junction contained 9 bases not matched to a gene. Germline V gives CDR1 GTSNPN, CDR2 SVGIG (reference sequence). CDR3 region: CAWRSPGTGNYEQYF. Here the CDR3 DNA reads TGTGCCTGGAGAAGTCCCGGGACAGGGAACTACGAGCAGTACTTC.

This clone was observed a few times. V usage is TRBV6-4 and J usage is TRBJ1-6, with D unresolved. The length of the CDR3 is 13 residues. Looked up from germline, CDR1 is MRHNA and CDR2 is SNTAGT. Trimming removed 4 bases from V and 14 bases from J, with 15 bases in between. CDR3 region: CASSVDPGLSLHF. CDR3 nucleotides: TGTGCCAGCAGTGTCGACCCTGGGTTATCCCTCCACTTT.

The DNA of the CDR3 is TGTGCCAGCAGCTTATTCTCAGGGAACACCGGGGAGCTGTTTTTT. The encoded protein is CASSLFSGNTGELFF. The chain has TRBV7-9 and TRBJ2-2; D remains ambiguous. Germline-derived CDR1 and CDR2 are SEHNR and FQNEAQ (reference sequence). This CDR3 has 15 residues. Trimming took 2 bases from V and 1 from J, leaving 8 bases between them.

In its sample, this clone was seen once. This chain links TRBV15 with TRBJ2-2; TRBD1 agrees at 9 bases. The CDR3 is 14 residues long. V lost 7 bases, J lost 6 bases, and 6 bases stayed unmatched. Germline-derived CDR1 and CDR2 are LNHNV and YYDKDF (reference sequence). As DNA, the CDR3 is TGTGCCACCAATACAGGGGGCTCAGCCGGGGAGCTGTTTTTT. It is translated as CATNTGGSAGELFF.

This clone was observed a few times. The V gene is TRBV25-1, the J gene TRBJ1-6; TRBD1 aligns across 8 bases. The V segment lost 4 bases and the J segment 5 bases; nucleotides outside the gene matches: 7. Germline lookup yields CDR1 MGHDK and CDR2 SYGVNS. This CDR3 has 16 residues. The CDR3: CASSAGQVGHNSPLHF. The CDR3 DNA is TGTGCCAGCAGTGCGGGACAGGTGGGGCATAATTCACCCCTCCACTTT.

This rearrangement joins TRBV7-9 to TRBJ1-1, with D possibly matching TRBD1 (5 bases). CDR3 length: 14 amino acids. CDR1 is SEHNR, CDR2 FQNEAQ, per germline (reference sequence). Trimming took 0 bases from V and 1 from J, leaving 6 bases between them. Written as DNA, the CDR3 is TGTGCCAGCAGCTTAGCGGGGCAGAACACTGAAGCTTTCTTT. This gives the protein CASSLAGQNTEAFF.

The chain joins TRBV5-1 to TRBJ2-5; 13 bases line up with TRBD2. The CDR3 loop spans 15 amino acids. V lost 2 bases and J lost 3; bases outside the gene matches: 1. CDR1 SGHRS and CDR2 YFSETQ come from the germline V gene. Here the CDR3 reads CASSFTSGGEETQYF. In nucleotides, the CDR3 is TGCGCCAGCAGCTTTACTAGCGGGGGGGAAGAGACCCAGTACTTC.

The chain couples TRBV11-2 to TRBJ2-5; no definite D call. The CDR3 covers 14 residues. V was cut by 5 bases and J by 4 bases, with 14 bases left in between. Germline V lookup: CDR1 SGHAT, CDR2 FQNNGV. In nucleotides, the CDR3 is TGTGCCAGCAGCCCAGGCACGGGTTCAGAGACCCAGTACTTC. It translates to CASSPGTGSETQYF.

CDR3 nucleotide sequence: TGCGCCAGCAGCCGGGGGACAGGGATTATGGAGCAGTTCTTC. Protein product: CASSRGTGIMEQFF. The chain has TRBV5-1 and TRBJ2-1; the match to TRBD1 covers 9 bases. This CDR3 region has 14 residues. The V gene end was trimmed by 4 bases and the J gene end by 10 bases; junction bases not matched to a gene: 9. The germline V gene has CDR1 SGHRS and CDR2 YFSETQ. Complete variable domain (other parts from reference TRBV5-1 and TRBJ2-1): KAGVTQTPRYLIKTRGQQVTLSCSPISGHRSVSWYQQTPGQGLQFLFEYFSETQRNKGNFPGRFSGRQFSNSRSEMNVSTLELGDSALYLCASSRGTGIMEQFFGPGTRLTVL.

This clone was picked up one time. The chain links TRBV11-2 to TRBJ2-7; D gene uncertain. Trimming removed 6 bases from V and 1 base from J, with 13 bases in between. Germline assignment: CDR1 SGHAT and CDR2 FQNNGV. The CDR3 covers 14 residues. The CDR3 DNA sequence: TGTGCCAGCAGTGTAGTAGGCTCATCCTACGAGCAGTACTTC. As protein: CASSVVGSSYEQYF.

This chain joins TRBV5-1 and TRBJ2-3; D remains ambiguous. CDR3 size: 14 residues. Germline V gene data show CDR1 as SGHRS and CDR2 as YFSETQ. V lost 0 bases to trimming and J lost 2 bases, with 7 bases between them. The CDR3 is CASSLVADTDTQYF. The CDR3 nucleotides read TGCGCCAGCAGCTTGGTAGCAGACACAGATACGCAGTATTTT.

The V call is TRBV7-3, the J call TRBJ2-5; D possibly uses TRBD1 or TRBD2 (6 bases each). Germline V gives CDR1 SGHTA, CDR2 FQGTGA. The CDR3 length is 17 residues. With 4 bases removed from V and 5 bases from J, the gap between germline ends came to 23 bases. The CDR3 protein is CASSWGRGLPGKETQYF. The CDR3 coding sequence is TGTGCCAGCAGCTGGGGGCGGGGATTGCCGGGGAAGGAGACCCAGTACTTC.

The chain is built from TRBV6-1 and TRBJ2-4; 10 bases are a match to TRBD1. Germline V gives CDR1 MNHNS, CDR2 SASEGT. This CDR3 contains 16 residues. Trimming cost V 1 base and J 2 bases; bases outside gene matches: 2. Here the CDR3 DNA reads TGTGCCAGCAGTGAAGGACAGGGGGCGACCAAAAACATTCAGTACTTC. This encodes CASSEGQGATKNIQYF.

The V gene is TRBV4-3, the J gene TRBJ2-7; TRBD2 matches at 8 bases. The CDR3 is 16 residues long. With 2 bases clipped from V and 1 base from J, the junction kept 7 bases outside the gene matches. CDR1 is LGHNA, CDR2 YSLEER, per germline. The CDR3 DNA follows: TGCGCCAGCAGCCAAATCTGGCGGGGGGCTTCCTACGAGCAGTACTTC. Its translation: CASSQIWRGASYEQYF.

This chain joins TRBV30 and TRBJ1-5; D call uncertain. This CDR3 spans 13 amino acids. Germline V gene data show CDR1 as GTSNPN and CDR2 as SVGIG (reference sequence). The germline V and J ends were trimmed by 7 bases and 0 bases, with 10 bases remaining between them. The CDR3 DNA reads as TGTGCCTACCAGATAGATAGCAATCAGCCCCAGCATTTT. Translated, it gives CAYQIDSNQPQHF.

In its sample, this clone was seen once. The chain links TRBV6-5 to TRBJ1-1; possible D gene TRBD1, 5 bases. Germline CDR1 reads MNHEY; CDR2 reads SVGAGI. The CDR3 contains 13 residues. V dropped 5 bases and J dropped 6 bases, with 13 bases sitting between them. DNA for the CDR3: TGTGCCAGCAGTCGCGGTTGGGGGTCTGAAGCTTTCTTT. Translating it yields CASSRGWGSEAFF.

The rearrangement links TRBV5-1 to TRBJ2-1, with D uncertain. The V and J ends lost 0 bases and 6 bases respectively, with 10 bases between them. The V gene's germline CDR1 is SGHRS and CDR2 YFSETQ. The CDR3 covers 14 residues. CDR3 bases: TGCGCCAGCAGCTTGGGTCAGCCTAGCAATGAGCAGTTCTTC. It encodes CASSLGQPSNEQFF.

The V call is TRBV28, the J call TRBJ1-2; 7 positions match TRBD1. Germline CDR1 reads MDHEN; CDR2 reads SYDVKM. V shed 3 bases and J 5 bases; nucleotides not matched to a gene: 6. The CDR3 contains 14 residues. Here the CDR3 reads CASSFFGQEYGYTF. The CDR3 bases are TGTGCCAGCAGTTTTTTTGGACAGGAATATGGCTACACCTTC.

J is TRBJ2-7 and V is TRBV21-1; TRBD1 is the table's D call, not checked against the DNA. TRBV21-1 is tagged as a pseudogene. The CDR3 is 12 residues long. The CDR3 bases are TGTGCCAGCAGCGTACAGCCCTACGAGCAGTACTTC. This codes for CASSVQPYEQYF.

The V gene is TRBV5-4, the J gene TRBJ2-7; D perhaps matches TRBD1 (5 bases). With 2 bases removed from V and 6 bases from J, the gap between germline ends came to 18 bases. CDR3 size: 15 residues. Germline V CDR1 and CDR2: SGHNT, YYREEE (reference sequence). Here the CDR3 DNA reads TGTGCCAGCAGCTTTCAGGGCCAACTCCTAGGCGAGCAGTACTTC. Translating it yields CASSFQGQLLGEQYF.